The rows below give T cell receptor beta chains drawn from one sample of a study of cytotoxic CD8 clonotypes in ibrutinib-treated CLL. TCRdb's copy holds only in-frame clones and misses some; the assay was immunoSEQ multiplex PCR. The repertoire holds over 120,000 clones, with around 76% as singletons. This specimen was PBMCs, taken after 24 months of ibrutinib treatment. All receptors come from a human donor with chronic lymphocytic leukemia. Each CDR3 is given with its conserved first and last residue. D genes are given only for firm matches. Not all rows give a size; the values are once, few, many and, for expanded clones, a class.

TRBV13	NA	TRBD2	TRBJ2-3	18	TGTGCCAGCAGCTTAGGGGGGACTAGCGGGGCCCACACAGATACGCAGTATTTT	CASSLGGTSGAHTDTQYF
TRBV6-5	NA	TRBD2	TRBJ2-3	15	TGTGCCAGCAGTCGCCCGACTAGCGGGAGGGATACGCAGTATTTT	CASSRPTSGRDTQYF
TRBV13	NA	NA	TRBJ2-5	15	TGTGCCAGCAGCTTAGGCTGGGTCATCCAAGAGACCCAGTACTTC	CASSLGWVIQETQYF
TRBV27	NA	TRBD2	TRBJ2-1	15	TGTGCCAGCAGCCCACTAGCGGGAGGGGACAATGAGCAGTTCTTC	CASSPLAGGDNEQFF
TRBV18	NA	NA	TRBJ2-7	14	TGTGCCAGCTCACCAGGCGAGGCCTCCTACGAGCAGTACTTC	CASSPGEASYEQYF
TRBV28	NA	NA	TRBJ1-5	15	TGTGCCAGCGCCAAAGGGGGGAGGGCGGAGCAGCCCCAGCATTTT	CASAKGGRAEQPQHF
TRBV7-2	NA	NA	TRBJ1-4	14	TGTGCCAGCAGCCCACGACAGATTAATGAAAAACTGTTTTTT	CASSPRQINEKLFF
TRBV6-5	NA	NA	TRBJ1-3	12	TGTGCCAGCGGCGCATCTGGAAACACCATATATTTT	CASGASGNTIYF
TRBV4-2	NA	TRBD2	TRBJ2-5	16	TGTGCCAGCAGCCAAGTAGCGGGGGCAGTGGTCGGGACCCAGTACTTC	CASSQVAGAVVGTQYF
TRBV29-1	few	TRBD1	TRBJ1-2	14	TGCAGCGTTGACGGACAGGGAGCTGACTATGGCTACACCTTC	CSVDGQGADYGYTF
TRBV11-2	NA	NA	TRBJ2-6	14	TGTGCCAGCAGCCCCCCCGGAGGGGCCAACGTCCTGACTTTC	CASSPPGGANVLTF
TRBV4-1	NA	TRBD1	TRBJ2-7	14	TGCGCCAGCAGCCAAGCCCGGGACAGGGACGAGCAGTACTTC	CASSQARDRDEQYF
TRBV28	NA	TRBD1	TRBJ1-1	14	TGTGCCAGCACAGGGGGCGCGAGGAACACTGAAGCTTTCTTT	CASTGGARNTEAFF
TRBV6-5	NA	TRBD2	TRBJ2-3	15	TGTGCCAGCAGACGACTAGCGGGAGTGGATGATACGCAGTATTTT	CASRRLAGVDDTQYF
TRBV7-6	NA	NA	TRBJ2-2	15	TGTGCCAGCAGCCGGCGGGGAGGGAACACCGGGGAGCTGTTTTTT	CASSRRGGNTGELFF
TRBV15	NA	TRBD2	TRBJ2-7	13	TGTGCCACCAGCCCGGGGGGGTCCTACGAGCAGTACTTC	CATSPGGSYEQYF
TRBV20-1	many	NA	TRBJ1-2	11	TGCAGTGCCCCCCCGCGGACGCATTACACCTTC	CSAPPRTHYTF
TRBV4-2	NA	TRBD2	TRBJ2-5	18	TGTGCCAGCAGCCCAAGAGGGCGGACTAGCGGGCCTGGGGAGACCCAGTACTTC	CASSPRGRTSGPGETQYF
TRBV10-1	NA	TRBD1	TRBJ2-7	15	TGCGCCACCCCAAAGGGGGACAGGGGGATCTACGAGCAGTACTTC	CATPKGDRGIYEQYF
TRBV11-1	once	NA	TRBJ2-7	15	TGTGCCAGCAGCCTAGGGTGGGGGCAGTCCTACGAGCAGTACTTC	CASSLGWGQSYEQYF
TRBV18	NA	NA	TRBJ1-1	15	TGTGCCAGCTCACCCGCCAGTCCTGGGGCCACTGAAGCTTTCTTT	CASSPASPGATEAFF
TRBV21-1	NA	NA	TRBJ1-4	17	TGTGCCAGCAGCAAACGGGACAGGGGGTGGACTAATGAAAAACTGTTTTTT	CASSKRDRGWTNEKLFF
TRBV6-5	NA	NA	TRBJ2-7	14	TGTGCCAGCAGTGCCCGACTAGACTCCTACGAGCAGTACTTC	CASSARLDSYEQYF
TRBV19	NA	NA	TRBJ2-3	21	TGTGCCCCCTTTACAGGGGCCCGGCATCGGCGGGAGTTTCGGAACACAGATACGCAGTATTTT	CAPFTGARHRREFRNTDTQYF
TRBV21-1	few	NA	TRBJ2-7	14	TGTGCCAGCAGCCCCCACAGGCCCGCCGACGAGCAGTACTTC	CASSPHRPADEQYF
TRBV4-1	few	NA	TRBJ2-3	15	TGCGCCAGCAGTTCCCTAGCGCTACACACAGATACGCAGTATTTT	CASSSLALHTDTQYF
TRBV7-9	many	NA	TRBJ2-3	15	TGTGCCAGCGCGGCGCCCGGGGGCGGCACAGATACGCAGTATTTT	CASAAPGGGTDTQYF
TRBV7-8	NA	TRBD2	TRBJ2-1	13	TGTGCCAGCAGCTCGACTAGCGTTGGTGAGCAGTTCTTC	CASSSTSVGEQFF
TRBV15	once	NA	TRBJ2-7	16	TGTGCCACCAGCAAGTCGGGGAGAACATCCCGGTCGGAGCAGTACTTC	CATSKSGRTSRSEQYF
TRBV9	few	TRBD2	TRBJ2-3	15	TGTGCCAGCAGCCCTCGGGACTACGCCACAGATACGCAGTATTTT	CASSPRDYATDTQYF
TRBV28	few	NA	TRBJ1-5	12	TGTGCCAGCGGGCCTCCCAATCAGCCCCAGCATTTT	CASGPPNQPQHF
TRBV28	NA	TRBD1	TRBJ1-4	16	TGTGCCAGCAGTTCCCATGGGACAGGGCAAGGGGAAAAACTGTTTTTT	CASSSHGTGQGEKLFF
TRBV6-5	few	TRBD1	TRBJ1-2	14	TGTGCCAGCCGAGGGACAGGGGAGGGCTATGGCTACACCTTC	CASRGTGEGYGYTF
TRBV28	NA	NA	TRBJ1-5	15	TGTGCCAGCAGTTTACCCCACCCTAGCAATCAGCCCCAGCATTTT	CASSLPHPSNQPQHF
TRBV6-5	NA	TRBD2	TRBJ2-7	15	TGTGCCAGCAGTTACTCGGGCAGCGCTAGCGGGGAGCAGTACTTC	CASSYSGSASGEQYF
TRBV2	NA	NA	TRBJ2-5	14	TGTGCCCCCCCGGAGCGAGCGGCCCAAGAGACCCAGTACTTC	CAPPERAAQETQYF
TRBV7-3	NA	NA	TRBJ2-1	15	TGTGCCAGCAGCTTAGGGCTAGCCCCTCAGAATGAGCAGTTCTTC	CASSLGLAPQNEQFF
TRBV7-2	few	TRBD2	TRBJ2-5	16	TGTGCCAGCAGCTTCGCTAGCGGGGGTGGGTGGGAGACCCAGTACTTC	CASSFASGGGWETQYF
TRBV28	NA	NA	TRBJ1-2	13	TGTGCCAGCATGCCGGGGACCTTATGGAGCTACACCTTC	CASMPGTLWSYTF
TRBV5-6	NA	NA	TRBJ2-3	14	TGTGCCAGCCCGGACGCCCCGGGGGCAGATACGCAGTATTTT	CASPDAPGADTQYF
TRBV27	NA	TRBD2	TRBJ2-3	14	TGTGCCAGCAGTTTTGGGAGGGGCTGGGATACGCAGTATTTT	CASSFGRGWDTQYF
TRBV18	NA	NA	TRBJ1-1	14	TGTGCCAGCTCACCACCGGGTAGTAACACTGAAGCTTTCTTT	CASSPPGSNTEAFF
TRBV7-8	NA	NA	TRBJ1-2	16	TGTGCCAGCAGCTTCGGCCGGTGGGGGGCTGACTATGGCTACACCTTC	CASSFGRWGADYGYTF
TRBV7-3	few	NA	TRBJ1-1	13	TGTGCCAGCAGGGAGACTGAGAACACTGAAGCTTTCTTT	CASRETENTEAFF
TRBV18	few	TRBD1	TRBJ1-4	14	TGTGCCAGCTCACCGACAGGGTTGAGTGAAAAACTGTTTTTT	CASSPTGLSEKLFF
TRBV9	NA	NA	TRBJ2-6	18	TGTGCCAGCAGCGCCCCCGGGACCTCTACTAATGGGGCCAACGTCCTGACTTTC	CASSAPGTSTNGANVLTF
TRBV29-1	NA	TRBD1	TRBJ2-7	14	TGCAGCGTTGGCCCCCTCAGGGACAGCCACGAGCAGTACTTC	CSVGPLRDSHEQYF
TRBV4-2	NA	TRBD2	TRBJ2-3	16	TGTGCCAGCAGCCAACCCTTTGCGGGAGGGGCAGATACGCAGTATTTT	CASSQPFAGGADTQYF
TRBV6-5	NA	TRBD2	TRBJ2-4	14	TGTGCCAGCACCTCAGCGGGAGCCTGGGACATTCAGTACTTC	CASTSAGAWDIQYF
TRBV5-1	NA	NA	TRBJ1-4	14	TGCGCCAGCAGCTTGGCAGGAGGGGATGAAAAACTGTTTTTT	CASSLAGGDEKLFF
TRBV10-3	NA	NA	TRBJ1-5	13	TGTGCCACGACGGGGGATAGCAATCAGCCCCAGCATTTT	CATTGDSNQPQHF
TRBV4-2	NA	NA	TRBJ1-4	14	TGTGCCAGCAGCCTACGGGCCTCGCGGGAAAAACTGTTTTTT	CASSLRASREKLFF
TRBV4-3	once	TRBD1	TRBJ2-6	18	TGCGCCAGCAGCCAAGGGGCACAGGGGGCGTTGGGGGCCAACGTCCTGACTTTC	CASSQGAQGALGANVLTF
TRBV7-3	NA	NA	TRBJ1-1	14	TGTGCCAGCAGCCCGGGGGGGCCGAACACTGAAGCTTTCTTT	CASSPGGPNTEAFF
TRBV7-2	once	TRBD2	TRBJ2-7	15	TGTGCCAGCAGCCCCCAACTAGCGGGGGGGCGGGAGCAGTACTTC	CASSPQLAGGREQYF
TRBV7-2	NA	TRBD2	TRBJ2-5	17	TGTGCCAGCAGCTTAGCGGGACTAGCGGGAGTTGGGGAGACCCAGTACTTC	CASSLAGLAGVGETQYF
TRBV6-6	NA	NA	TRBJ1-4	14	TGTGCCAGCATCCCAGGGACGGCAAATGAAAAACTGTTTTTT	CASIPGTANEKLFF
TRBV30	many	NA	TRBJ2-1	13	TGTGCCTGGAGGGGGGGCGGGCACAATGAGCAGTTCTTC	CAWRGGGHNEQFF